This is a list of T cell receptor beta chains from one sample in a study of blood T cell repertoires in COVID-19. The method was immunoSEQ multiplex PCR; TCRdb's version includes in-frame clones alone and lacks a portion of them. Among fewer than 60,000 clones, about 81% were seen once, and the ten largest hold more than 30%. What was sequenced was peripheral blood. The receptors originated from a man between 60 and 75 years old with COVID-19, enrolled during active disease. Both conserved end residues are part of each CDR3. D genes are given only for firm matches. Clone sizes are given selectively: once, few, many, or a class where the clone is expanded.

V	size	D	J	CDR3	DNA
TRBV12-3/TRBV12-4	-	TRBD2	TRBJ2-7	CASQGGGTYEQYF	TGTGCCAGCCAAGGCGGGGGGACCTACGAGCAGTACTTC
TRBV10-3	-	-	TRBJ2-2	CAISESTGNTGELFF	TGTGCCATCAGTGAGTCGACAGGGAACACCGGGGAGCTGTTTTTT
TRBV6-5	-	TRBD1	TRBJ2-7	CASSQTGSLNEQYF	TGTGCCAGCAGCCAGACAGGGTCACTCAACGAGCAGTACTTC
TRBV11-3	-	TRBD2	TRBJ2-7	CASSLSSVRERQYF	TGTGCCAGCAGCTTAAGTAGTGTGCGGGAGCGTCAGTACTTC
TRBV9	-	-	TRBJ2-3	CASSAGTDTQYF	TGTGCCAGCAGCGCGGGGACAGATACGCAGTATTTT
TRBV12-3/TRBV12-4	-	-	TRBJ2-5	CASCAPPQETQYF	TGTGCCAGTTGCGCCCCCCCACAAGAGACCCAGTACTTC
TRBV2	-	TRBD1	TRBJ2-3	CASSASLAGQGADTQYF	TGTGCCAGCAGTGCCTCCCTCGCGGGACAGGGAGCAGATACGCAGTATTTT
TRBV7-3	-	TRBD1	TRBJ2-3	CASSLGGTGASRDTQYF	TGTGCCAGCAGCTTAGGGGGGACAGGGGCGAGTAGAGATACGCAGTATTTT
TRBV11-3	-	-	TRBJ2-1	CASSHTDHNEQFF	TGTGCCAGCAGCCATACTGATCACAATGAGCAGTTCTTC
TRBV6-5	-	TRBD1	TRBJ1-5	CASRVYRGTGQPQHF	TGTGCCAGCAGAGTTTACAGGGGTACTGGTCAGCCCCAGCATTTT
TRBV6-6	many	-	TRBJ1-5	CASSRSGARPQHF	TGTGCCAGCAGTCGATCAGGGGCGAGGCCCCAGCATTTT
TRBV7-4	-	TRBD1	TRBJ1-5	CASSSAGQGRQPQHF	TGTGCCAGCAGCTCCGCTGGACAGGGGAGACAGCCCCAGCATTTT
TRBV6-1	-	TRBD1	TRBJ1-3	CASSEENWAGGRSGNTIYF	TGTGCCAGCAGTGAAGAGAACTGGGCAGGGGGACGTTCTGGAAACACCATATATTTT
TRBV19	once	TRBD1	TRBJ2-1	CASRLDRASYNEQFF	TGTGCCAGTAGATTGGACAGGGCGTCCTACAATGAGCAGTTCTTC
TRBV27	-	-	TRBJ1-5	CASSLMVGNQPQHF	TGTGCCAGCTCGCTTATGGTAGGCAATCAGCCCCAGCATTTT
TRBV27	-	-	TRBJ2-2	CASSLSRVTGELFF	TGTGCCAGCAGTTTATCAAGAGTCACCGGGGAGCTGTTTTTT
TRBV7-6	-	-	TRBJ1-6	CASSPAAGAYNSPLHF	TGTGCCAGCTCCCCGGCAGCCGGAGCTTATAATTCACCCCTCCACTTT
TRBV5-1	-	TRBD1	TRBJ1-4	CASSLGGDRGKKLFF	TGCGCCAGCAGCTTGGGTGGGGACAGGGGAAAAAAACTGTTTTTT
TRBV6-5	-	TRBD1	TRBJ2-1	CAGRQGPSYNEQFF	TGTGCCGGACGACAGGGCCCCTCCTACAATGAGCAGTTCTTC
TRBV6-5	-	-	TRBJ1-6	CASHTGSSYNSPLHF	TGTGCCAGCCATACAGGGAGCTCCTATAATTCACCCCTCCACTTT
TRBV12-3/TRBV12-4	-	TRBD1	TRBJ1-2	CATRFGTGNGYTF	TGTGCCACCAGGTTCGGGACAGGCAACGGCTACACCTTC
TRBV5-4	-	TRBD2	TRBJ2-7	CASSLTSGGAYEQYF	TGTGCCAGCAGCTTGACTAGCGGGGGGGCCTACGAGCAGTACTTC
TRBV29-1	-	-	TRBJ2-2	CSVVSGQNTGELFF	TGCAGCGTTGTTTCCGGTCAGAACACCGGGGAGCTGTTTTTT
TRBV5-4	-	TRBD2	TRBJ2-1	CASSFSGGAREQFF	TGTGCCAGCAGCTTTAGCGGGGGGGCCCGGGAGCAGTTCTTC
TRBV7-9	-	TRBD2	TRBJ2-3	CASSSAGEDTQYF	TGTGCCAGCAGCTCGGCGGGAGAAGATACGCAGTATTTT
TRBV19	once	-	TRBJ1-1	CASSMHSVKEAFF	TGTGCCAGTAGTATGCATTCAGTTAAGGAAGCTTTCTTT
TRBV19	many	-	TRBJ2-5	CASATGIQETQYF	TGTGCCAGTGCGACAGGAATACAAGAGACCCAGTACTTC
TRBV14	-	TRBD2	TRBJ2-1	CASSPRLAGGHEQFF	TGTGCCAGCAGCCCGAGACTAGCGGGGGGGCATGAGCAGTTCTTC
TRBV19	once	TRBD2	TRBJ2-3	CASTPLAGDTDTQYF	TGTGCCAGTACTCCCCTAGCGGGGGACACAGATACGCAGTATTTT
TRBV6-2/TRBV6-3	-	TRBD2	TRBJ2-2	CASRPPGLADTGELFF	TGTGCCAGCAGACCTCCGGGACTAGCGGATACCGGGGAGCTGTTTTTT
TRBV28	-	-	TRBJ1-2	CASSSSPGVSDGYTF	TGTGCCAGCAGTTCCAGCCCGGGGGTAAGCGATGGCTACACCTTC
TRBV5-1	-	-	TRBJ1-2	CASSTGQYYGYTF	TGCGCCAGCAGCACCGGACAGTACTATGGCTACACCTTC
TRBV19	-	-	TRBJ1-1	CASSREGTFRAEAFF	TGTGCCAGTAGTCGGGAGGGGACCTTTCGCGCTGAAGCTTTCTTT
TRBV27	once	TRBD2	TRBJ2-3	CASSLRGLAGKGATDTQYF	TGTGCCAGCAGTTTAAGGGGCTTAGCGGGGAAAGGGGCCACAGATACGCAGTATTTT
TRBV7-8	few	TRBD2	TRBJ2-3	CASSLLAGVMIDTQYF	TGTGCCAGCAGCTTGTTAGCGGGAGTTATGATAGATACGCAGTATTTT
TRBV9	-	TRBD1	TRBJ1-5	CASSPGGYNQPQHF	TGTGCCAGCAGTCCAGGGGGATACAATCAGCCCCAGCATTTT
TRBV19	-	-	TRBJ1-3	CASRQNRNTIYF	TGTGCCAGTCGACAGAATAGAAACACCATATATTTT
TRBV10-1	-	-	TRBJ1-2	CASGWREYRRYTF	TGCGCCAGCGGTTGGAGGGAGTATCGTCGCTACACCTTC
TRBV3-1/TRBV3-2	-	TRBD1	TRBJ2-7	CASSQDTFGTGMHEQYF	TGTGCCAGCAGCCAAGACACGTTTGGGACAGGGATGCACGAGCAGTACTTC
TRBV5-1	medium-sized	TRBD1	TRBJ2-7	CASSLWAGGEGEQYF	TGCGCCAGCAGCTTGTGGGCAGGGGGAGAGGGCGAGCAGTACTTC
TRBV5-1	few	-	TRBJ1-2	CASSSERARGYTF	TGCGCCAGCAGCTCGGAGAGGGCTCGAGGCTACACCTTC
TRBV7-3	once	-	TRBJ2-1	CASSLTGQYNEQFF	TGTGCCAGCAGCTTAACGGGACAATACAATGAGCAGTTCTTC
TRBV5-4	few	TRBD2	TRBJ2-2	CASSTSGRVNTGELFF	TGTGCCAGCAGCACTAGCGGGAGGGTGAACACCGGGGAGCTGTTTTTT
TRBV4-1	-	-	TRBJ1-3	CASSQDIPSGNTIYF	TGCGCCAGCAGCCAAGACATCCCATCTGGAAACACCATATATTTT
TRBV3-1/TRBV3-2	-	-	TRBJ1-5	CASSQDSSNQPQHF	TGTGCCAGCAGCCAAGATAGTAGCAATCAGCCCCAGCATTTT
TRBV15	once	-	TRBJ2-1	CATSTGSTSYVGQFF	TGTGCCACCAGCACGGGCTCAACTAGTTACGTTGGGCAGTTCTTC
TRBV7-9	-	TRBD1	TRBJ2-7	CASSLRDRGTYEQYF	TGTGCCAGCAGCCTCCGGGACAGGGGGACCTACGAGCAGTACTTC
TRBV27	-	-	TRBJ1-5	CASSFSFEEPQHF	TGTGCCAGCAGTTTTAGTTTTGAAGAACCCCAGCATTTT
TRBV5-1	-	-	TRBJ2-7	CASSLGESSRRYF	TGCGCCAGCAGCTTGGGAGAGTCGTCCAGGCGGTACTTC
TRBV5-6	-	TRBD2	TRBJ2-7	CASSLGGSGSFYEQYF	TGTGCCAGCAGCTTGGGCGGTAGCGGGAGTTTCTACGAGCAGTACTTC
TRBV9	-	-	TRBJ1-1	CASSVDLGGGEAFF	TGTGCCAGCAGCGTAGATCTCGGGGGAGGAGAAGCTTTCTTT
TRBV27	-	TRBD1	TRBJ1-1	CASRMRQGTVAFF	TGTGCCAGCAGGATGAGACAGGGAACTGTAGCTTTCTTT
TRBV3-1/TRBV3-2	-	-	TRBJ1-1	CASSQDGTFQAFF	TGTGCCAGCAGCCAAGACGGGACTTTTCAAGCTTTCTTT
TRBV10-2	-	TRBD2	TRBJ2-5	CASTRGEGETQYF	TGCGCCAGCACCCGGGGGGAGGGAGAGACCCAGTACTTC